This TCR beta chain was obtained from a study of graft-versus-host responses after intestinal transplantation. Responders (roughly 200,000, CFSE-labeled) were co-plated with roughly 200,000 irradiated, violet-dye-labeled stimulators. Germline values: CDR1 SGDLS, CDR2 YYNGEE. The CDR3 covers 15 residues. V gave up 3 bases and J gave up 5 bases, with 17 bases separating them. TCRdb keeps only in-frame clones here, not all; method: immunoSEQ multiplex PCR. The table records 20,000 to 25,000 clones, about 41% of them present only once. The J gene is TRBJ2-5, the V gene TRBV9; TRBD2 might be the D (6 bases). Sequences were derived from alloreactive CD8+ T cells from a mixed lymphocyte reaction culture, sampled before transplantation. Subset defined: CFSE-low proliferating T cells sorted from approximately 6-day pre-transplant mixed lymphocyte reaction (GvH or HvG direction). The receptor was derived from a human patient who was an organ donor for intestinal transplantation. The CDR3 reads CASSGGDFRWETQYF. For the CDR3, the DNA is TGTGCCAGCAGCGGAGGGGACTTCCGGTGGGAGACCCAGTACTTC. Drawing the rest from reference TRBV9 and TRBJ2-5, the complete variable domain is DSGVTQTPKHLITATGQRVTLRCSPRSGDLSVYWYQQSLDQGLQFLIQYYNGEERAKGNILERFSAQQFPDLHSELNLSSLELGDSALYFCASSGGDFRWETQYFGPGTRLLVL.